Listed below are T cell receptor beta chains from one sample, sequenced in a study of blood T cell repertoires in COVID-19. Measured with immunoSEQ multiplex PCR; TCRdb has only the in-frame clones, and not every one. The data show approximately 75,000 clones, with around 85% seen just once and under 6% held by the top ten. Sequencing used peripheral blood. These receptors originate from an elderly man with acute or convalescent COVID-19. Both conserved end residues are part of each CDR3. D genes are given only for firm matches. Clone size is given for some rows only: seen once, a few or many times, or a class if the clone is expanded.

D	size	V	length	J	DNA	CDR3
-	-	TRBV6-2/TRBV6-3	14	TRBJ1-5	TGTGCCAGCAGTTACGGGGCAAGGAATCAGCCCCAGCATTTT	CASSYGARNQPQHF
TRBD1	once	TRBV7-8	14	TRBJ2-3	TGTGCGACCTCCGCAGGGGGACCGACAGATACGCAGTATTTT	CATSAGGPTDTQYF
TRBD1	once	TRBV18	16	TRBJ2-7	TGTGCCAGCTCAGCGGACAGGGGGGGCCATTCCTACGAGCAGTACTTC	CASSADRGGHSYEQYF
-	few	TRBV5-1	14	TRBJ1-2	TGCGCCAGCAGCTTAGCAGGCTCGGACTATGGCTACACCTTC	CASSLAGSDYGYTF
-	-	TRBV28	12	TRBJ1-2	TGTGCCAGCAGTTGGACACCATATGGCTACACCTTC	CASSWTPYGYTF
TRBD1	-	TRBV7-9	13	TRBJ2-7	TGTGCCAGCAGCTGGGACAGGCTTGGCGAGCAGTACTTC	CASSWDRLGEQYF
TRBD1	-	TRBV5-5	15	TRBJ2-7	TGTGCCAGCAGCTTGCGACAGGGAAGCGATCGCGAGCAGTACTTC	CASSLRQGSDREQYF
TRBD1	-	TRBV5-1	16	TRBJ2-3	TGCGCCAGCAGGAACCTACAGGGGGCGAGCACAGATACGCAGTATTTT	CASRNLQGASTDTQYF
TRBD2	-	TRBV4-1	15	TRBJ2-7	TGCGCCAGCAGCCGGGAGCGGGAGGCCTCCTACGAGCAGTACTTC	CASSREREASYEQYF
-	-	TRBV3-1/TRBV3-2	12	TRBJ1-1	TGTGCCAGCAGCCAAGATGGCAGGGGAGCTTTCTTT	CASSQDGRGAFF
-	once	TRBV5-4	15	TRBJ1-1	TGTGCCAGCAGCTGGATGGGACATCCGAACACTGAAGCTTTCTTT	CASSWMGHPNTEAFF
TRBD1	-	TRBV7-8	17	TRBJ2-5	TGTGCCAGCAGCTCCCGCTTCGACAGGGACCCCTCGGAGACCCAGTACTTC	CASSSRFDRDPSETQYF
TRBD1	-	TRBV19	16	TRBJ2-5	TGTGCCAGTAGTATGGGGACAGGGGGCAGTCAAGAGACCCAGTACTTC	CASSMGTGGSQETQYF
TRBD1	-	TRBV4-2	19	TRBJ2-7	TGTGCCAGCAGCCAGAGGACCCCCGGGACAGGGGGCGGCCGTTACGAGCAGTACTTC	CASSQRTPGTGGGRYEQYF
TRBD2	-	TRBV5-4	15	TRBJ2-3	TGTGCCAGCAGCTTGGAGCGGGGGGCATTAGATACGCAGTATTTT	CASSLERGALDTQYF
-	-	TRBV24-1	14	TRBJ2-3	TGTGCCACCAGTGATTTCTATTCCACAGATACGCAGTATTTT	CATSDFYSTDTQYF
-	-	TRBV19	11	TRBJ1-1	TGTGCCAGTATTCTCCAGGGTGAAGCTTTCTTT	CASILQGEAFF
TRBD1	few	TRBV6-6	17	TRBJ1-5	TGTGCCAGCAGTCCTCGCCTTGGGACAGAGCTAGGTCAGCCCCAGCATTTT	CASSPRLGTELGQPQHF
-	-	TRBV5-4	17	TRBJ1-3	TGTGCCAGCAGCTTGGGGGAGAAGACGAGCTCTGGAAACACCATATATTTT	CASSLGEKTSSGNTIYF
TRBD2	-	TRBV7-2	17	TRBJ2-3	TGTGCCAGCAGCTTTTCAATGGGGGGGGGTAGCACAGATACGCAGTATTTT	CASSFSMGGGSTDTQYF
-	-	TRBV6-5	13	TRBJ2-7	TGTGCCAGCAGTTACCCGGACTTTGGCGAGCAGTACTTC	CASSYPDFGEQYF
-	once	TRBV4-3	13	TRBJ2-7	TGCGCCAGCAGCCCACAGGGCTCCTACGAGCAGTACTTC	CASSPQGSYEQYF
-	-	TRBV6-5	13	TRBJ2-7	TGTGCCAGCAGTTCCCAAGGGGGTGGCGAGCAGTACTTC	CASSSQGGGEQYF
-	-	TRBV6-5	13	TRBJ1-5	TGTGCCAGCAGTTCCCAGAGGAATCAGCCCCAGCATTTT	CASSSQRNQPQHF